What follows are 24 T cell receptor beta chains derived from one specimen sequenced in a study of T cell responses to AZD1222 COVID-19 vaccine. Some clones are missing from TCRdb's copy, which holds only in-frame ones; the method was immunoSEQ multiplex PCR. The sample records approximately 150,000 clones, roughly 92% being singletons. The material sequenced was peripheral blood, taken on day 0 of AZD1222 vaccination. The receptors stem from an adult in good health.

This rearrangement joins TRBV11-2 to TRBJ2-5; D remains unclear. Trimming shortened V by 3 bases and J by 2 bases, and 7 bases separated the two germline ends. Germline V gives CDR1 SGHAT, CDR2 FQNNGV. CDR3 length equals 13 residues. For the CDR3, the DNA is TGTGCCAGCAGCTTTGGGGTGCAAGAGACCCAGTACTTC. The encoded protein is CASSFGVQETQYF.

The CDR3 here is CATSRDLEGAGGELFF. The CDR3 nucleotides read TGTGCCACCAGCAGAGATCTGGAGGGAGCTGGCGGGGAGCTGTTTTTT. The rearrangement joins TRBV15 to TRBJ2-2; maybe TRBD2 (6 bases). V was clipped by 0 bases and J by 7 bases, with 15 bases between them. Germline V CDR1 and CDR2: LNHNV, YYDKDF (reference sequence). CDR3 length: 16 amino acids.

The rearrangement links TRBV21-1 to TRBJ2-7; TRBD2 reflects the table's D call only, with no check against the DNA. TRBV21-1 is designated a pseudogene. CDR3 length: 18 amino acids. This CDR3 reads CASSPTGGTSRVPYEQYF. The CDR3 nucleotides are TGTGCCAGCAGCCCCACGGGAGGGACTAGTAGGGTCCCCTACGAGCAGTACTTC.

Written as DNA, the CDR3 is TGTGCCAGCAGTCTAGGCGGAAACACCATATATTTT. This translates into CASSLGGNTIYF. The chain is built from TRBV5-4 and TRBJ1-3; D is undetermined. This CDR3 is built from 12 residues. CDR1 and CDR2 from the germline V gene are SGHNT and YYREEE (reference sequence). Trimming removed 5 bases from V and 4 bases from J, with 7 bases in between.

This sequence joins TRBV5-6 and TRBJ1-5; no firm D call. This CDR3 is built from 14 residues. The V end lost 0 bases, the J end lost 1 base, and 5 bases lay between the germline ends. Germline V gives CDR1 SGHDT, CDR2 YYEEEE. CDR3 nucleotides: TGTGCCAGCAGCTTGGGTTTCAGCAATCAGCCCCAGCATTTT. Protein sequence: CASSLGFSNQPQHF.

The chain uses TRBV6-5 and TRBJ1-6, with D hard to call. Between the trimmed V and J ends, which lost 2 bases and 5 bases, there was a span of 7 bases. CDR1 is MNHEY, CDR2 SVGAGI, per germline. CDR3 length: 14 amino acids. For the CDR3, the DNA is TGTGCCAGCAGTTACGGCGATAATAATTCACCCCTCCACTTT. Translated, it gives CASSYGDNNSPLHF.

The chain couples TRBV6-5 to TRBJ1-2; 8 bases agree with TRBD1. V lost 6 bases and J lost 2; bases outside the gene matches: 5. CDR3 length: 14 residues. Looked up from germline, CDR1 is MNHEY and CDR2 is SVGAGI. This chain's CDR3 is CASSRTGRNYGYTF. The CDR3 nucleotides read TGTGCCAGCAGCCGGACAGGGCGCAACTATGGCTACACCTTC.

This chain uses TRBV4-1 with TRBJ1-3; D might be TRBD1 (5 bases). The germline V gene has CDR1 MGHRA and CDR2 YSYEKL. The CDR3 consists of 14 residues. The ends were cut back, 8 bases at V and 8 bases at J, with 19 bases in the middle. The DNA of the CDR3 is TGCGCCAGCCGGGGTGACAGAATCTGGGACACCATATATTTT. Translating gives CASRGDRIWDTIYF.

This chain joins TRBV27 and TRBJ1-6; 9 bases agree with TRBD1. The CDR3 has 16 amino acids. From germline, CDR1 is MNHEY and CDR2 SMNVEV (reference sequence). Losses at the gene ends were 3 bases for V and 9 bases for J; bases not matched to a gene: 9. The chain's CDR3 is CASSFSRQGGGSPLHF. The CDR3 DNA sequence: TGTGCCAGCAGTTTCTCTCGACAGGGGGGAGGTTCACCCCTCCACTTT.

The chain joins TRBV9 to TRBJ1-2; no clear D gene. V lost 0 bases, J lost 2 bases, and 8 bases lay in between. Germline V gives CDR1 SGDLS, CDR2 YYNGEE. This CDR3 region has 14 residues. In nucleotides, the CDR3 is TGTGCCAGCAGCGTAGGCAGAACAAACTATGGCTACACCTTC. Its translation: CASSVGRTNYGYTF.

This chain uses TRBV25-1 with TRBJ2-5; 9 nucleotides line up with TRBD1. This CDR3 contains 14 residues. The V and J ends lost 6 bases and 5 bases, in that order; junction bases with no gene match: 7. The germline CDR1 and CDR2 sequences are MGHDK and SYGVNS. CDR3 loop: CASRGDRAGETQYF. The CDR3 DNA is TGTGCCAGCAGGGGGGACAGGGCGGGGGAGACCCAGTACTTC.

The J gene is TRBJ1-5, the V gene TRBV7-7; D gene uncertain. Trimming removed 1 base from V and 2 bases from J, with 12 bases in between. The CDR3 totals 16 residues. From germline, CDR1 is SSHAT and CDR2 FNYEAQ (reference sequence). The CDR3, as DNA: TGTGCCAGCAGCTTAGGAGACCCCTGGGGCAATCAGCCCCAGCATTTT. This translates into CASSLGDPWGNQPQHF.

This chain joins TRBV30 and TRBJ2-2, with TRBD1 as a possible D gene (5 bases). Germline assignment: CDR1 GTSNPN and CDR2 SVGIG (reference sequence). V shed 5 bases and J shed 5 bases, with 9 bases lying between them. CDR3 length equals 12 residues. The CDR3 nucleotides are TGTGCCTGGGGAAGGGGTACCGGGGAGCTGTTTTTT. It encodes CAWGRGTGELFF.

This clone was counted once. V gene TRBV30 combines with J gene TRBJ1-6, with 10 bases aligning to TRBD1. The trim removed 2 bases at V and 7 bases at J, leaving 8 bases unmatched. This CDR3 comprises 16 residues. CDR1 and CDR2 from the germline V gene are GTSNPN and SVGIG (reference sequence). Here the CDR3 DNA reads TGTGCCTGGAGTCCCGGGACAGGGGCCAGCAATTCACCCCTCCACTTT. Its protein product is CAWSPGTGASNSPLHF.

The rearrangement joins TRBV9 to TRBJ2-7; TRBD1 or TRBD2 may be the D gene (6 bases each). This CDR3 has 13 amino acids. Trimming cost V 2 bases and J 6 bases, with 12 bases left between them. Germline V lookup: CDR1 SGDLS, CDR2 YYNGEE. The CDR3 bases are TGTGCCAGCAGCGTCGGGGGCGCGGGCGAGCAGTACTTC. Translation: CASSVGGAGEQYF.

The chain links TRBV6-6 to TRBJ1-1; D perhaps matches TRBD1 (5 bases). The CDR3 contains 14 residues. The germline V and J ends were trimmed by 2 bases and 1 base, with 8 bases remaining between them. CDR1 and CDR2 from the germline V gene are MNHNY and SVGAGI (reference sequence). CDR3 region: CASSYLGGNTEAFF. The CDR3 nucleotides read TGTGCCAGCAGTTACCTTGGGGGGAACACTGAAGCTTTCTTT.

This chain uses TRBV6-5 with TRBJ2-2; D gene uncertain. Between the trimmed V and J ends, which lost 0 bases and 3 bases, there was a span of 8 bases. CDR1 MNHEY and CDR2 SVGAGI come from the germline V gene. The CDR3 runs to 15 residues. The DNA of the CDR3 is TGTGCCAGCAGTTACTCTCCAGGCTACACCGGGGAGCTGTTTTTT. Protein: CASSYSPGYTGELFF.

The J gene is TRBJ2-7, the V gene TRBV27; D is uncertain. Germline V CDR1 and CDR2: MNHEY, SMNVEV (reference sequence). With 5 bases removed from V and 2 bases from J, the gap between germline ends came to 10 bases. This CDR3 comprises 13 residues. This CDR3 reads CASSGGSPYEQYF. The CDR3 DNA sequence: TGTGCCAGCAGTGGCGGATCCCCCTACGAGCAGTACTTC.

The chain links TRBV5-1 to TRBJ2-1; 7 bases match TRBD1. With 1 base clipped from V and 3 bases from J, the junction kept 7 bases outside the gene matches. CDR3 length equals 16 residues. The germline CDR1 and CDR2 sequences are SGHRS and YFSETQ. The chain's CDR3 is CASSLTGALLYNEQFF. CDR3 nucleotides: TGCGCCAGCAGCTTGACAGGGGCCCTCCTCTACAATGAGCAGTTCTTC. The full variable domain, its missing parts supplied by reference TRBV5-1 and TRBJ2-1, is KAGVTQTPRYLIKTRGQQVTLSCSPISGHRSVSWYQQTPGQGLQFLFEYFSETQRNKGNFPGRFSGRQFSNSRSEMNVSTLELGDSALYLCASSLTGALLYNEQFFGPGTRLTVL.

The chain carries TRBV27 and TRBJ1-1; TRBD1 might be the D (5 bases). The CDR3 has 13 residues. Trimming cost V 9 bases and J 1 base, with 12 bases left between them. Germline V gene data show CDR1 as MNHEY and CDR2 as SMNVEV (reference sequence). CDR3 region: CASWGRANTEAFF. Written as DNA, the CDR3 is TGTGCCAGTTGGGGACGGGCGAACACTGAAGCTTTCTTT.

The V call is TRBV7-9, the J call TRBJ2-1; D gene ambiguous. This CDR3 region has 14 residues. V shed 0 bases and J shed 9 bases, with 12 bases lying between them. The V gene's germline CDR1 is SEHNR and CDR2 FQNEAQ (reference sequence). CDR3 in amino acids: CASSLAPGSSEQFF. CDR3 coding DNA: TGTGCCAGCAGCTTAGCGCCGGGTTCGAGTGAGCAGTTCTTC.

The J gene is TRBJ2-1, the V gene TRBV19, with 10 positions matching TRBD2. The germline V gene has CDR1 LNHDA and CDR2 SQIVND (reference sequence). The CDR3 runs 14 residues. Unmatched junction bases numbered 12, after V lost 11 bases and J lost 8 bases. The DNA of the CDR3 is TGTGCCGCAAGCGCTAGCGGGAGAAGGGATGAGCAGTTCTTC. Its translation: CAASASGRRDEQFF.

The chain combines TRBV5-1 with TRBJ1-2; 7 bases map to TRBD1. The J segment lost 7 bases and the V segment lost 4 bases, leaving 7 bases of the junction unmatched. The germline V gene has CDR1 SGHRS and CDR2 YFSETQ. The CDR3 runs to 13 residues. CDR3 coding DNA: TGCGCCAGCAGCGCCAGGGGGGCTAGTGGCTACACCTTC. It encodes CASSARGASGYTF.

CDR3 protein: CASSRDSPSYEQYF. CDR3 DNA sequence: TGTGCCAGCTCTCGGGACTCGCCCTCCTACGAGCAGTACTTC. This chain links TRBV6-5 with TRBJ2-7; a weak D match, TRBD2 (6 bases). Germline CDR1 is MNHEY and CDR2 is SVGAGI. V was trimmed by 8 bases and J by 0 bases, leaving 14 bases between them. The CDR3 sequence is 14 residues long.